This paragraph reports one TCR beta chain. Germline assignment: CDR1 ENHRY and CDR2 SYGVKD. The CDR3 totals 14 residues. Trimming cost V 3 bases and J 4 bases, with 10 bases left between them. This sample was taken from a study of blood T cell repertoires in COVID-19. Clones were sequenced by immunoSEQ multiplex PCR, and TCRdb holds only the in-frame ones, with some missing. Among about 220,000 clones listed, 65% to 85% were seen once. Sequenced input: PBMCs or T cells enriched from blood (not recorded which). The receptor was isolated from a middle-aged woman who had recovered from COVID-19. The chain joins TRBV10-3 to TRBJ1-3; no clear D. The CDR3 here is CAISEILSGNTIYF. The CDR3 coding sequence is TGTGCCATCAGTGAAATTCTCTCCGGAAACACCATATATTTT.